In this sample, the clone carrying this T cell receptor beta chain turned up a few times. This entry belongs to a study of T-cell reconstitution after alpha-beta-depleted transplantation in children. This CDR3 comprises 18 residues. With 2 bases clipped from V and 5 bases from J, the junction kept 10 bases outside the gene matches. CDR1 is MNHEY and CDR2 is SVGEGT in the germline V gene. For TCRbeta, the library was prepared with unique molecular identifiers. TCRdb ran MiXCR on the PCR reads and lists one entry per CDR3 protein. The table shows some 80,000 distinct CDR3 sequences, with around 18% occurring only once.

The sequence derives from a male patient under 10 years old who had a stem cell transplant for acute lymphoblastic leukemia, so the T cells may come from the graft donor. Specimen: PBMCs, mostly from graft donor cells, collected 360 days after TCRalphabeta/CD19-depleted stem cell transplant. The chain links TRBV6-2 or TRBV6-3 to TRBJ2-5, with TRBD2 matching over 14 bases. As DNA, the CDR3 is TGTGCCAGCAGTTACCTCCGGGGGACTAGCGGGAGAGTGGAGACCCAGTACTTC. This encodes CASSYLRGTSGRVETQYF.